The entry that follows covers one TCR beta chain sequence. Its antigen is unknown. This entry belongs to a study of beta chain features in type 1 diabetes. Overall study findings and caveats: All four CD4+ subsets of Type 1 diabetes patients contained TCRB CDR3s that were moderately but significantly shorter.

V was pared by 5 bases and J by 5 bases, with 15 bases of the junction left unmatched. This CDR3 region has 17 residues. The V gene's germline CDR1 is SGHVS and CDR2 FNYEAQ. Expressed TCRB transcripts were sequenced because the isolated RNA had all been reverse transcribed beforehand. Generated by immunoSEQ multiplex PCR, the TCRdb table keeps only in-frame clones and is missing some. The sample lists a few hundred thousand clones, 10% to 15% occurring once. The sequenced sample consisted of naive CD4+ T cells from blood. V is TRBV7-6 and J is TRBJ2-3; 8 bases match TRBD2. The TCR originated in a woman in her late teens or twenties with type 1 diabetes. The CDR3 loop reads CASSRPSGGWEVDTQYF. The CDR3 DNA sequence: TGTGCCAGCAGCCGCCCGAGCGGGGGCTGGGAAGTAGATACGCAGTATTTT.